This T cell receptor (beta chain) emerged from a study of OX40 agonist ivuxolimab in advanced cancers. Points on this clone: Its specificity is unknown.

The CDR3 consists of 16 residues. V lost 6 bases and J lost 2; bases outside the gene matches: 8. Germline CDR1 is KGHSH and CDR2 is LQKENI. General observations from the study: Low normalized T-cell clonal expansion also characterized some of the nonresponders.

Only in-frame clones appear in the TCRdb table, and some are missing; sequencing was by immunoSEQ multiplex PCR. In the table there are roughly 70,000 clones, approximately 88% of which are singletons. Autoimmune disease history or systemic immunosuppression led to patients being barred. The material sequenced was CD4+ or CD8+ T cells sorted from blood, taken in a trial of the OX40 agonist ivuxolimab. The chain links TRBV18 to TRBJ2-2, with 8 bases matching TRBD2. This clonotype originated in an adult with an advanced solid tumor such as melanoma, head and neck, liver or kidney cancer. The CDR3 reads CASSPSTSANTGELFF. The CDR3 DNA sequence: TGTGCCAGCTCGCCCTCGACTAGCGCTAACACCGGGGAGCTGTTTTTT.